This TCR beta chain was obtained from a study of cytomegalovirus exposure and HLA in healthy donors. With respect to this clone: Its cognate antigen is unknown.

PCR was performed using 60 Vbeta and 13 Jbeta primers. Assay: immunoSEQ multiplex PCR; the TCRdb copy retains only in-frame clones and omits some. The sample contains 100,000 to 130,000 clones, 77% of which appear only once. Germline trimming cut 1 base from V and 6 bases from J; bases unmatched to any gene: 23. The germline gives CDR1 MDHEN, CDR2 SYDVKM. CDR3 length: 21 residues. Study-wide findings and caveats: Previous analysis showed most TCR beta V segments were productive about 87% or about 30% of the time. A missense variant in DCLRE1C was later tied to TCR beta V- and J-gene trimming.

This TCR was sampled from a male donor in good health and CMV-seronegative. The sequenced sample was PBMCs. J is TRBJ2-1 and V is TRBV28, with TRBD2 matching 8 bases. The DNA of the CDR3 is TGTGCCAGCAGTTTATTATGGGGTATAGGGAGCGGGAGAAGCAATTCCAATGAGCAGTTCTTC. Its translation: CASSLLWGIGSGRSNSNEQFF.